Listed below are T cell receptor beta chains from one sample, sequenced in a study of blood T cell repertoires in COVID-19. Generated by immunoSEQ multiplex PCR, the TCRdb table keeps only in-frame clones and is missing some. The profile shows some 70,000 clones, approximately 90% of them singletons. Material for sequencing was peripheral blood. The source is a man between 65 and 85 years old with active or convalescent COVID-19. The CDR3 runs from the conserved cysteine through the conserved F or W. D genes are given only for firm matches. Clone size is shown for a subset of rows, as once, few, many or a class of expanded clone.

TRBV29-1	NA	NA	TRBJ1-5	CSVVTGGNQPQHF	TGCAGCGTTGTAACCGGGGGCAATCAGCCCCAGCATTTT
TRBV5-1	TRBD2	NA	TRBJ2-7	CASSLVLAGEDEQYF	TGCGCCAGCAGCTTGGTCCTAGCGGGAGAGGACGAGCAGTACTTC
TRBV5-6	NA	NA	TRBJ1-1	CASNLVEAWNTEAFF	TGTGCCAGCAACTTGGTGGAGGCATGGAACACTGAAGCTTTCTTT
TRBV1	NA	once	TRBJ2-6	CTSTSGQGFSGANVLTF	TGCACCAGCACCTCGGGACAGGGGTTCTCTGGGGCCAACGTCCTGACTTTC
TRBV19	NA	NA	TRBJ2-7	CASSIKRGSYEQYF	TGTGCCAGTAGTATAAAAAGGGGTTCCTACGAGCAGTACTTC
TRBV11-2	TRBD1	NA	TRBJ1-5	CASSLQGASNQPQHF	TGTGCCAGCAGCTTACAGGGGGCAAGCAATCAGCCCCAGCATTTT
TRBV15	NA	NA	TRBJ2-3	CATSFPGATDTQYF	TGTGCCACCAGCTTCCCAGGGGCGACAGATACGCAGTATTTT
TRBV28	TRBD1	NA	TRBJ2-7	CASSFPTGDRNEQYF	TGTGCCAGCAGTTTCCCGACAGGGGATCGGAACGAGCAGTACTTC
TRBV6-6	NA	few	TRBJ1-6	CASSLGVGEGSPLHF	TGTGCCAGCAGCCTTGGGGTGGGAGAGGGCTCACCCCTCCACTTT
TRBV18	NA	NA	TRBJ1-6	CASSPSRTPDSPLHF	TGTGCCAGCTCACCAAGTCGGACACCCGATTCACCCCTCCACTTT
TRBV5-1	TRBD1	NA	TRBJ1-3	CASSPRGDSGNTIYF	TGCGCCAGCAGCCCGCGGGGGGACAGTGGAAACACCATATATTTT
TRBV7-8	NA	NA	TRBJ1-1	CASSLRTSEAFF	TGTGCCAGCAGCCTACGTACTTCTGAAGCTTTCTTT
TRBV5-4	TRBD1	NA	TRBJ1-5	CASSLDRGVNQPQHF	TGTGCCAGCAGTCTTGACAGGGGCGTCAATCAGCCCCAGCATTTT
TRBV19	TRBD2	once	TRBJ2-3	CASRLAGGDTQYF	TGTGCCAGCAGACTAGCGGGGGGAGATACGCAGTATTTT
TRBV4-1	NA	NA	TRBJ2-5	CASSPNVAVQETQYF	TGCGCCAGCAGCCCCAACGTGGCGGTGCAAGAGACCCAGTACTTC
TRBV18	NA	NA	TRBJ2-3	CASSEGQTLATDTQYF	TGTGCCAGCTCAGAGGGACAGACACTAGCAACAGATACGCAGTATTTT
TRBV7-2	TRBD1	NA	TRBJ1-2	CANQRGDSNYGYTF	TGTGCCAACCAAAGGGGGGACAGTAACTATGGCTACACCTTC
TRBV7-2	NA	few	TRBJ1-1	CASSLEQGPREAFF	TGTGCCAGCAGCTTAGAACAGGGACCTCGGGAAGCTTTCTTT
TRBV4-1	NA	NA	TRBJ2-7	CASSQIGTLYEQYF	TGCGCCAGCAGCCAGATCGGGACACTCTACGAGCAGTACTTC
TRBV6-5	TRBD2	NA	TRBJ2-3	CASSPGGDTQYF	TGTGCCAGCAGCCCGGGGGGGGATACGCAGTATTTT
TRBV7-8	TRBD2	NA	TRBJ2-5	CASSALLGERGGETQYF	TGTGCCAGCAGCGCCCTGCTTGGGGAGCGGGGGGGGGAGACCCAGTACTTC
TRBV2	TRBD1	NA	TRBJ2-6	CASTRQGAPPILTF	TGTGCCAGCACCCGACAGGGGGCGCCCCCCATCCTGACTTTC
TRBV5-1	NA	NA	TRBJ1-1	CASSLREGKGTEAFF	TGCGCCAGCAGCTTGCGGGAGGGTAAAGGCACTGAAGCTTTCTTT
TRBV2	TRBD1	NA	TRBJ1-5	CASGTGGNQPQHF	TGTGCCAGCGGGACAGGGGGGAATCAGCCCCAGCATTTT
TRBV6-5	TRBD1	NA	TRBJ1-5	CASRRQGTSNQPQHF	TGTGCCAGCAGGCGACAGGGAACTAGCAATCAGCCCCAGCATTTT
TRBV2	NA	NA	TRBJ1-3	CASSEASGLGNTIYF	TGTGCCAGCAGTGAAGCCTCAGGACTCGGAAACACCATATATTTT
TRBV10-1	NA	NA	TRBJ1-5	CASSTGYQPQHF	TGCGCCAGCAGTACAGGCTATCAGCCCCAGCATTTT
TRBV5-1	TRBD2	NA	TRBJ2-3	CASSLRLAEITDTQYF	TGCGCCAGCAGCTTGAGACTAGCGGAAATCACAGATACGCAGTATTTT
TRBV7-2	NA	NA	TRBJ2-7	CASSHGGSYEQYF	TGTGCCAGCAGCCACGGGGGATCCTACGAGCAGTACTTC
TRBV27	TRBD2	NA	TRBJ2-5	CASKGLAEETQYF	TGTGCCAGCAAAGGACTAGCGGAAGAGACCCAGTACTTC
TRBV30	NA	NA	TRBJ2-2	CAWSEGPGELFF	TGTGCCTGGAGTGAGGGGCCCGGGGAGCTGTTTTTT
TRBV18	TRBD1	few	TRBJ1-2	CASSQGASVGYTF	TGTGCCAGCTCACAGGGGGCTTCGGTTGGCTACACCTTC
TRBV5-1	NA	NA	TRBJ2-2	CASTRGSGPNTGELFF	TGCGCCAGCACCCGGGGTAGCGGACCGAACACCGGGGAGCTGTTTTTT
TRBV30	NA	NA	TRBJ1-1	CAWSVQVNTEAFF	TGTGCCTGGAGTGTACAGGTGAACACTGAAGCTTTCTTT
TRBV6-6	NA	NA	TRBJ1-4	CASSPGGSHLPTNEKLFF	TGTGCCAGCAGTCCCGGGGGGAGCCACCTACCAACTAATGAAAAACTGTTTTTT
TRBV28	TRBD1	NA	TRBJ1-2	CASRGVPGQREGVYGYTF	TGTGCCAGCAGAGGGGTACCGGGACAGAGAGAAGGGGTCTATGGCTACACCTTC
TRBV28	NA	NA	TRBJ1-6	CASHPSGGAGSYNSPLHF	TGTGCCAGCCACCCTTCGGGCGGGGCGGGCTCCTATAATTCACCCCTCCACTTT
TRBV30	TRBD1	NA	TRBJ2-7	CAWSKAGTAPQYF	TGTGCCTGGAGTAAAGCCGGGACAGCTCCCCAGTACTTC
TRBV5-4	NA	NA	TRBJ2-3	CASSLDPSVDTQYF	TGTGCCAGCAGCTTGGATCCTAGCGTGGATACGCAGTATTTT
TRBV3-1/TRBV3-2	TRBD1	NA	TRBJ1-2	CASSQGRTGRGYTF	TGTGCCAGCAGCCAAGGAAGGACAGGGCGAGGCTACACCTTC
TRBV15	TRBD2	once	TRBJ2-3	CATSRDPGTSGGADTQYF	TGTGCCACCAGCAGAGATCCTGGGACTAGCGGGGGGGCAGATACGCAGTATTTT
TRBV6-5	TRBD1	NA	TRBJ1-2	CASSQGAWYGYTF	TGTGCCAGCAGCCAGGGGGCTTGGTATGGCTACACCTTC
TRBV19	NA	NA	TRBJ1-2	CASSEQGKGNYGYTF	TGTGCCAGTAGTGAACAGGGAAAAGGAAACTATGGCTACACCTTC
TRBV12-3/TRBV12-4	NA	once	TRBJ1-2	CASRPYRDGRYTF	TGTGCCAGCAGACCTTACAGGGACGGGCGCTACACCTTC
TRBV30	NA	NA	TRBJ1-2	CAWSAGADYGYTF	TGTGCCTGGAGTGCAGGGGCGGACTATGGCTACACCTTC
TRBV7-9	TRBD2	NA	TRBJ2-1	CASSLGLATYNEQFF	TGTGCCAGCAGCCTGGGACTAGCGACCTACAATGAGCAGTTCTTC
TRBV18	NA	NA	TRBJ1-2	CASTTRQDYGYTF	TGTGCCAGCACCACCCGACAGGACTATGGCTACACCTTC
TRBV28	NA	NA	TRBJ1-6	CASSPWASPLHF	TGTGCCAGCAGCCCCTGGGCTTCACCCCTCCACTTT
TRBV28	TRBD1	NA	TRBJ1-3	CASSLGTGPSGNTIYF	TGTGCCAGCAGTTTAGGGACAGGGCCCTCTGGAAACACCATATATTTT
TRBV15	TRBD2	NA	TRBJ2-3	CATSRDLGLAGGKDTQYF	TGTGCCACCAGCAGAGATCTAGGCCTAGCGGGAGGAAAGGATACGCAGTATTTT
TRBV11-2	NA	NA	TRBJ2-3	CASSLVPSAGNTDTQYF	TGTGCCAGCAGCTTAGTGCCCTCGGCGGGAAACACAGATACGCAGTATTTT
TRBV5-1	NA	NA	TRBJ2-7	CASSLRSTSYEQYF	TGCGCCAGCAGCTTGCGGTCTACTTCCTACGAGCAGTACTTC
TRBV6-6	NA	NA	TRBJ1-3	CASSVGVGNTIYF	TGTGCCAGCAGTGTAGGGGTAGGAAACACCATATATTTT
TRBV4-2	NA	NA	TRBJ1-6	CASSQVDKNNSPLHF	TGTGCCAGCAGCCAAGTCGACAAAAATAATTCACCCCTCCACTTT
TRBV5-1	TRBD1	NA	TRBJ2-7	CASSLGRDRGHEQYF	TGCGCCAGCAGCTTGGGCCGGGACAGGGGCCACGAGCAGTACTTC